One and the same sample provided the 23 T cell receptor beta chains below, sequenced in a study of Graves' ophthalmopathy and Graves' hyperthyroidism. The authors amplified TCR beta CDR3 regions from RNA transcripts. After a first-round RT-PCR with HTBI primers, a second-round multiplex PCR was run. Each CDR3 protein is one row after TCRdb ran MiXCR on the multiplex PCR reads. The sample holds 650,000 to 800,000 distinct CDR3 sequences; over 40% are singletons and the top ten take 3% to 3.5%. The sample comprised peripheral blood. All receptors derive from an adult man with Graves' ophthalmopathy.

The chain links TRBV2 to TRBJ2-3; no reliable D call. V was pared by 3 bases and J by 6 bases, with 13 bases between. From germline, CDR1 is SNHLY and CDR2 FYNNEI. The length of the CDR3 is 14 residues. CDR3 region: CASSDSPKVDTQYF. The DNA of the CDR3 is TGTGCCAGCAGTGACTCCCCGAAGGTCGATACGCAGTATTTT.

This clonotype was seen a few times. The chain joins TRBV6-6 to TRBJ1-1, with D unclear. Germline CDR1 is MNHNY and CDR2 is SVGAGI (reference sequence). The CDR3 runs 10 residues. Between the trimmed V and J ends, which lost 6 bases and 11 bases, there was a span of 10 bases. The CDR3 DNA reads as TGTGCCAGCAGCGAAATGAGTGCTTTCTTT. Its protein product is CASSEMSAFF.

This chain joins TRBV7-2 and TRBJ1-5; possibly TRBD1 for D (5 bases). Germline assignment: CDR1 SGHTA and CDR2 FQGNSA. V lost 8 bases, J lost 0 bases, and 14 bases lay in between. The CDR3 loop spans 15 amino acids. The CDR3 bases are TGTGCCAGCGGACGACAGTTTTTTAGCAATCAGCCCCAGCATTTT. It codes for CASGRQFFSNQPQHF.

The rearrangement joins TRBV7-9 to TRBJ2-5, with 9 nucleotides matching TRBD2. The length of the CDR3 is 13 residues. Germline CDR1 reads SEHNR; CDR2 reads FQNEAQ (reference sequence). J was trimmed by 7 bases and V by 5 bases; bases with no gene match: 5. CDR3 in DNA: TGTGCCAGCAGCAAGGGACTAGCTACGACCCAGTACTTC. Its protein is CASSKGLATTQYF.

The CDR3 DNA sequence: TGTGCCAGCTTAATGACGTCCCCCGACTCACCCCTCCACTTT. Protein: CASLMTSPDSPLHF. The chain links TRBV25-1 to TRBJ1-6; D is uncertain. The V and J ends lost 8 bases and 10 bases respectively, with 18 bases between them. The CDR3 has 14 amino acids. Germline CDR1 is MGHDK and CDR2 is SYGVNS.

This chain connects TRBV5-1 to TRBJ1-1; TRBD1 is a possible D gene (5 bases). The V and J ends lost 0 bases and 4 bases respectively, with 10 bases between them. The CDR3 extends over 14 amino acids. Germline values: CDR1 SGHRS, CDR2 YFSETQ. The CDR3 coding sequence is TGCGCCAGCAGCTTGGGGGGGACTTCCACTGAAGCTTTCTTT. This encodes CASSLGGTSTEAFF.

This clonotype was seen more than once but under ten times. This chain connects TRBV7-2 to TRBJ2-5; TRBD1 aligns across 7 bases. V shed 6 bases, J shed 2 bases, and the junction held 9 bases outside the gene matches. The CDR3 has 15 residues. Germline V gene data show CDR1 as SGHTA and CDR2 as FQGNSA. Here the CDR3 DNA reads TGTGCCAGCAGACCGACAGGGATGTTTCAAGAGACCCAGTACTTC. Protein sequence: CASRPTGMFQETQYF.

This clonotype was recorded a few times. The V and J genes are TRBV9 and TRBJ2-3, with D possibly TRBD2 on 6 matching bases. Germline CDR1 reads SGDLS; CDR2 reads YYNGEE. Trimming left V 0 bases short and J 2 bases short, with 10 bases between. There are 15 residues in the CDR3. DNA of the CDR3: TGTGCCAGCAGCGTAGCCGGGAGTGACACAGATACGCAGTATTTT. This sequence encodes CASSVAGSDTDTQYF.

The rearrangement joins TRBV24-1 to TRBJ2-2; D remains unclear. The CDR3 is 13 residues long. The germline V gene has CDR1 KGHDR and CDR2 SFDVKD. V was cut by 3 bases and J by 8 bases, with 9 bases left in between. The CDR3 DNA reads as TGTGCCACCAGTGATAGGGTCAGGGGGGAGCTGTTTTTT. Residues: CATSDRVRGELFF.

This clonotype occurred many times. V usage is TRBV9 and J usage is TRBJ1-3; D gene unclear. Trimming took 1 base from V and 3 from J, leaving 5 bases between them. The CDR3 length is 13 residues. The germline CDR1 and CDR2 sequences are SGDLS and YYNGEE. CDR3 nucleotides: TGTGCCAGCAGCGTATACGGTGGAAACACCATATATTTT. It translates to CASSVYGGNTIYF.

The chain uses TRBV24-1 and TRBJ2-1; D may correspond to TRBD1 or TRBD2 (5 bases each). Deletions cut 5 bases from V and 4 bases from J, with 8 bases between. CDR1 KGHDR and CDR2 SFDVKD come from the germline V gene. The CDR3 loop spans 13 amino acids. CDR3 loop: CATSGGGYNEQFF. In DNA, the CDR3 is TGTGCCACCAGTGGTGGGGGATACAATGAGCAGTTCTTC.

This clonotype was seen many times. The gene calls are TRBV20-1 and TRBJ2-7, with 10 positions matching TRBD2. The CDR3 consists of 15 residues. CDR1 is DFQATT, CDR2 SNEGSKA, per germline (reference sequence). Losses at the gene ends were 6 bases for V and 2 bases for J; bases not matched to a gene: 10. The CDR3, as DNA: TGCAGTGCGCCCACCGGAGCGGGGGGGCCCTACGAGCAGTACTTC. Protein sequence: CSAPTGAGGPYEQYF.

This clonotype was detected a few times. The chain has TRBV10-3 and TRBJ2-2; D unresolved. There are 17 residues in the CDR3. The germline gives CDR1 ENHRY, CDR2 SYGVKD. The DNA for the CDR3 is TGTGGAAGCACAAAGTCGTTCTGGGAAGTGCTCTCCGGGGAGCTGTTTTTT. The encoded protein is CGSTKSFWEVLSGELFF.

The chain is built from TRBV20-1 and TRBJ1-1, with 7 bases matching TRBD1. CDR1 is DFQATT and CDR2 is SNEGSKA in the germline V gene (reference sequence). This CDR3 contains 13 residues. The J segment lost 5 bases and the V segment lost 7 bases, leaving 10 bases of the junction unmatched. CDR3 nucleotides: TGCAGTGTGGGTGAGGGGGCATGGACTGAAGCTTTCTTT. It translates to CSVGEGAWTEAFF.

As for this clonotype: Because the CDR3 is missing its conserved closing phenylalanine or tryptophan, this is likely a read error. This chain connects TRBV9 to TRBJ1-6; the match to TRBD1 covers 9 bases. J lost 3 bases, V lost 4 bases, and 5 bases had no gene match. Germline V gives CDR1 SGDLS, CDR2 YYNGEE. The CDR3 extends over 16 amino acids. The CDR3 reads CASSQDRGFYNSPLHL. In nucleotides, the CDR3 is TGTGCCAGCAGCCAGGACAGGGGCTTCTATAATTCACCCCTCCACCTT.

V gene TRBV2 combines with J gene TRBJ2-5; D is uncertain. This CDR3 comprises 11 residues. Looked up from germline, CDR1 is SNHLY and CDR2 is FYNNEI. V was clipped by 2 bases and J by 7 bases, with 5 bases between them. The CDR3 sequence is CASSESGTQYF. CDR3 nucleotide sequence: TGTGCCAGCAGTGAAAGTGGGACCCAGTACTTC. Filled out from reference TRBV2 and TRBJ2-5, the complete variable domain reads EPEVTQTPSHQVTQMGQEVILRCVPISNHLYFYWYRQILGQKVEFLVSFYNNEISEKSEIFDDQFSVERPDGSNFTLKIRSTKLEDSAMYFCASSESGTQYFGPGTRLLVL.

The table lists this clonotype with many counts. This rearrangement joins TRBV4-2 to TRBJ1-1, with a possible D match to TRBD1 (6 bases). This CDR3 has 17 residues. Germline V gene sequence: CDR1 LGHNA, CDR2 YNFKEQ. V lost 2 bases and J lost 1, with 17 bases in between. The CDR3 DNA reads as TGTGCCAGCAGCCAACTAGGACTTGGACAGAGGAACACTGAAGCTTTCTTT. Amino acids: CASSQLGLGQRNTEAFF.

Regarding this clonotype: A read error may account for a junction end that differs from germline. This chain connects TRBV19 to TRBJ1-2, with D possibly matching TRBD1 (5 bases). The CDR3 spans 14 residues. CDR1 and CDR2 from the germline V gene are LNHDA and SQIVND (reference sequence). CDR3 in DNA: TGTGCCAGTATGAGTAGGGGTTTTAACTATGGCTGCACCTTC. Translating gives CASMSRGFNYGCTF.

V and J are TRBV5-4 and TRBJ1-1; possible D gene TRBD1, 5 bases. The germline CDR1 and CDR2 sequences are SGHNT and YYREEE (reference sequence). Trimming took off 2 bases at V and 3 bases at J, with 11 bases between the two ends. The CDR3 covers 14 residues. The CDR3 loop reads CASSFIGADTEAFF. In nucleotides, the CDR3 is TGTGCCAGCAGCTTCATCGGGGCGGACACTGAAGCTTTCTTT.

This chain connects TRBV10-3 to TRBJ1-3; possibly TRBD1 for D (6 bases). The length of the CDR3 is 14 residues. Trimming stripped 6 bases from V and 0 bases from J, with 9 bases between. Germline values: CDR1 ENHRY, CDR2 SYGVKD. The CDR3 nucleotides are TGTGCCATCAGACAGGGTTCCTCTGGAAACACCATATATTTT. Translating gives CAIRQGSSGNTIYF.

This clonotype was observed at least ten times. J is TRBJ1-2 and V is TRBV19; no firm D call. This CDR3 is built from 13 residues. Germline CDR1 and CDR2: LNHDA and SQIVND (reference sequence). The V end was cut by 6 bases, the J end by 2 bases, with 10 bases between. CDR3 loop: CASSVVPNYGYTF. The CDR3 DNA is TGTGCCAGTAGCGTGGTCCCGAACTATGGCTACACCTTC.

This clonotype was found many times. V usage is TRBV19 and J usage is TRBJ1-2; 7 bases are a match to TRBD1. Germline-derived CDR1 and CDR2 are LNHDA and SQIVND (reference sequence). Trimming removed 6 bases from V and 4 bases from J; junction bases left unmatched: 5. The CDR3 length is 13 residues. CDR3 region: CASRSGQTYGYTF. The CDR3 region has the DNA TGTGCCAGTAGGTCGGGACAGACCTATGGCTACACCTTC.

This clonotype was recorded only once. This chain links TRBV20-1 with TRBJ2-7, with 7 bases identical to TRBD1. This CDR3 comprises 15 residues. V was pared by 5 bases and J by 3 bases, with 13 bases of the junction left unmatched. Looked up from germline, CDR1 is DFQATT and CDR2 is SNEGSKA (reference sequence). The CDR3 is CSAGVPGQYGYEQYF. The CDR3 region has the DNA TGCAGTGCTGGAGTCCCGGGACAGTATGGCTACGAGCAGTACTTC.